Listed here is a single T cell receptor (beta chain). The antigen it recognizes is unknown. Base qualities were left out, and no much larger clone turns up one base away. The data are from a study of CD8 T cells in ankylosing spondylitis (dated by TCRdb to about 2017). Study-level background: The study profiled T cell receptor beta repertoires in healthy donors and ankylosing spondylitis patients to find disease-linked TCR variants. The full study cohort was made up of 25 ankylosing spondylitis patients and approximately 100 healthy donors. Peripheral blood samples were taken, and synovial fluid was additionally collected from ankylosing spondylitis patients.

The paper's findings and limits, for the study overall: Some TCR beta motif variants had previously been reported in synovial fluid and blood of reactive arthritis patients, which suggested common disease-initiation mechanisms. According to the report, matched synovial fluid samples from ankylosing spondylitis patients were significantly enriched for the disease-linked clones. A CD8+ phenotype was shown by the disease-linked clones, which were found at relatively low frequencies in peripheral blood. Blood from ankylosing spondylitis patients appeared to be characterized by a TCR beta motif made up of several highly homologous amino acid variants.

For each ankylosing spondylitis patient, the synovial fluid sample was matched to a blood sample from that same patient. The data were produced on an Illumina HiSeq 2500. Quantitative 5'-RACE with molecular barcodes was used to prepare TCR beta libraries. The original pipeline was this. To identify disease-linked TCR variants, a new computational method was used, one built on a probabilistic model of VDJ rearrangement. The public reads were reprocessed in TCRdb via fastp at Q25 and MiXCR, keeping in-frame beta chains. All rows with the same CDR3 protein become a single entry with the most common DNA and genes. None of the V and J calls come from the authors' own analysis; TCRdb made them. This sample gives around 120,000 distinct CDR3 sequences in total; about 24% of them show up just once. The ten largest account for about 12% of the sample. The CDR3 spans 15 residues, from the cysteine through the phenylalanine. The read is trimmed to its CDR3 DNA, 45 bases read in frame from base 1. V is clipped by 3 bases and J by 5 bases, and the sequence between their germline boundaries is 15 bases long. The germline V gene supplies CDR1 KGHDR and CDR2 SFDVKD.

This receptor chain uses TRBV24-1 and TRBJ2-5, with TRBD1 as a weak D call on 6 bases. The receptor was isolated from a male donor with ankylosing spondylitis. Sequenced input: synovial fluid, either unsorted or a sorted T cell fraction (not recorded which). The CDR3 is CATSDPQGVRETQYF. The DNA reads as follows: TGTGCCACCAGTGATCCACAGGGAGTGCGGGAGACCCAGTACTTC.